Listed below are T cell receptor beta chains from one sample, sequenced in a study of blood T cell repertoires in COVID-19. The method was immunoSEQ multiplex PCR; TCRdb's version includes in-frame clones alone and lacks a portion of them. The sample yields 100,000 or so clones, more than 75% seen once. The sample comprised peripheral blood. All receptors derive from a human donor in a cohort sampled during active COVID-19. CDR3s include the opening cysteine and the closing phenylalanine or tryptophan. D genes are given only for firm matches.

V	D	J	length	CDR3
TRBV7-9	TRBD1	TRBJ1-3	15	CASSLEQGVGNTIYF
TRBV7-8	TRBD2	TRBJ2-7	23	CASSQLRGSVAGSIPWGYYEQYF
TRBV7-9	TRBD2	TRBJ2-5	14	CASSLTSGRETQYF
TRBV29-1	TRBD1	TRBJ1-1	13	CSVRTGGVTEAFF
TRBV28	TRBD1	TRBJ1-1	14	CASRQGDMNTEAFF
TRBV19	-	TRBJ1-1	13	CASNPGGHTEAFF
TRBV6-5	-	TRBJ1-2	15	CASSYSRTKGIGYTF
TRBV27	-	TRBJ2-2	14	CASSRSPGTGELFF
TRBV7-3	-	TRBJ2-7	13	CASSLTSGDEQYF
TRBV6-1	TRBD1	TRBJ1-6	16	CASSAGTVLHHSPLHF
TRBV5-1	TRBD2	TRBJ2-3	15	CASSLSSGRGDTQYF
TRBV7-2	TRBD2	TRBJ2-1	19	CASSKESPSGETWGNEQFF
TRBV19	-	TRBJ1-5	14	CASIPVDRRQPQHF
TRBV5-1	-	TRBJ2-1	16	CASSRTAPSRSNEQFF
TRBV19	TRBD2	TRBJ2-7	16	CASRGAGTSGRAEQYF
TRBV4-1	-	TRBJ2-7	16	CASSHRDTRPDYEQYF
TRBV4-2	TRBD2	TRBJ2-1	17	CASSQGSGIISGGEQFF
TRBV5-1	-	TRBJ2-3	14	CASSLQGSADTQYF
TRBV7-3	-	TRBJ2-2	16	CASSLGSPSNTGELFF
TRBV21-1	-	TRBJ2-1	19	CASRQSFTGKKSSYNEQFF
TRBV11-2	-	TRBJ2-1	15	CASSFGAGRYNEQFF
TRBV7-8	TRBD1	TRBJ1-3	14	CASSYRGSGNTIYF
TRBV5-1	TRBD1	TRBJ2-6	17	CASSLRGQGVAANVLTF
TRBV4-3	-	TRBJ2-3	14	CASSPWSYTDTQYF
TRBV29-1	-	TRBJ2-7	12	CSVEDNGDEQYF
TRBV7-9	TRBD1	TRBJ1-6	16	CASARWDRGSNSPLHF
TRBV20-1	TRBD2	TRBJ2-3	14	CSASGGRATDTQYF
TRBV12-3/TRBV12-4	TRBD1	TRBJ1-2	13	CASRTGNRDGYTF
TRBV4-2	TRBD1	TRBJ2-7	17	CASSQGVRGTGGREQYF
TRBV9	TRBD1	TRBJ2-7	15	CASSGPDRGSFEQYF
TRBV18	-	TRBJ1-2	12	CASSPTPDGYTF
TRBV7-9	-	TRBJ2-3	16	CASSLARADGTDTQYF
TRBV18	TRBD1	TRBJ2-7	14	CASSTGQGVYEQYF
TRBV7-3	-	TRBJ2-7	15	CASSLKASNIYEQYF
TRBV9	-	TRBJ1-1	14	CASSEGGAGGEAFF
TRBV12-3/TRBV12-4	-	TRBJ2-1	13	CASSLSSGNEQFF
TRBV18	TRBD1	TRBJ1-2	15	CASSQQTGTGVGYTF
TRBV6-5	-	TRBJ2-7	12	CASSYAQGSQYF
TRBV29-1	TRBD1	TRBJ2-7	18	CSVKPNPGTGGLSYEQYF
TRBV28	-	TRBJ2-3	14	CASRTGGGTDTQYF
TRBV6-4	-	TRBJ1-5	16	CASSDLTNYSNQPQHF
TRBV7-8	-	TRBJ2-3	15	CASSFASVRGDTQYF
TRBV4-1	-	TRBJ2-1	13	CASSQGPAGEQFF
TRBV29-1	-	TRBJ2-7	12	CSGGRGNNEQYF
TRBV4-2	-	TRBJ1-1	15	CASSVRTGKVTEAFF